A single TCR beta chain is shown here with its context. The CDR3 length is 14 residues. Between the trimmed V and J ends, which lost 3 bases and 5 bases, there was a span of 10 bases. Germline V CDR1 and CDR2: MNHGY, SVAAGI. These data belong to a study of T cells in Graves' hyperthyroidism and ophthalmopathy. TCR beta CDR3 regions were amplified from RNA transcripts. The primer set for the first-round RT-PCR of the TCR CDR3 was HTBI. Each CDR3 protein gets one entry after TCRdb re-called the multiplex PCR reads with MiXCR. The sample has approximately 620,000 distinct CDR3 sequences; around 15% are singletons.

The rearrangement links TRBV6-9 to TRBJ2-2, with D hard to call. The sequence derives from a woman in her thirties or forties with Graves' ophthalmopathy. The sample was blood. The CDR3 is CASSYRKGTGELFF. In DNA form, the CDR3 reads TGTGCCAGCAGTTACAGGAAGGGAACCGGGGAGCTGTTTTTT.